These 16 T cell receptor beta chains were sequenced from one sample in a study of cytomegalovirus exposure and HLA in healthy donors. The PCR was carried out with 60 Vbeta primers and 13 Jbeta primers. Method: immunoSEQ multiplex PCR; TCRdb's copy keeps in-frame clones and lacks some. The repertoire holds 90,000 to 150,000 clones, with about 73% as singletons. Specimen: PBMCs. The receptors here all came from a woman aged 40 to 55 in good health and CMV-seropositive.

The genes are TRBV2 and TRBJ2-5; D ambiguous. CDR1 and CDR2 (germline): SNHLY, FYNNEI. The germline V and J ends were trimmed by 0 bases and 5 bases, with 7 bases remaining between them. This CDR3 is 13 amino acids long. The CDR3 coding sequence is TGTGCCAGCAGTGAAGCCTTGGAGGAGACCCAGTACTTC. Translated: CASSEALEETQYF.

V usage is TRBV5-8 and J usage is TRBJ2-1; no reliable D call. The CDR3 sequence is 13 residues long. Germline V gene lookup returns CDR1 SGHTS and CDR2 YDEGEE. V dropped 6 bases and J dropped 3 bases, with 10 bases sitting between them. The CDR3 DNA is TGTGCCAGCACCCCGAGCATCTACAATGAGCAGTTCTTC. Translated, it gives CASTPSIYNEQFF.

CDR3 amino acids: CASSLSGGPDKPQHF. DNA of the CDR3: TGTGCCAGCAGCTTATCAGGAGGGCCCGATAAGCCCCAGCATTTT. The chain has TRBV7-9 and TRBJ1-5, with D unclear. V was pared by 2 bases and J by 8 bases, with 16 bases between. CDR1 SEHNR and CDR2 FQNEAQ come from the germline V gene (reference sequence). There are 15 residues in the CDR3.

The gene calls are TRBV6-5 and TRBJ2-5; D is uncertain. The CDR3 is 12 amino acids. In germline, CDR1 is MNHEY, CDR2 SVGAGI. Trimming stripped 7 bases from V and 4 bases from J, with 10 bases between. CDR3 sequence: CASKDWIETQYF. The CDR3 nucleotides read TGTGCCAGCAAAGACTGGATAGAGACCCAGTACTTC.

This clone was seen more than once but under ten times. The rearrangement joins TRBV9 to TRBJ1-1; 9 bases are a match to TRBD1. The V gene's germline CDR1 is SGDLS and CDR2 YYNGEE. The CDR3 totals 14 residues. The V segment lost 1 base and the J segment 2 bases; nucleotides outside the gene matches: 0. CDR3 protein: CASSVTGGNTEAFF. The CDR3 coding sequence is TGTGCCAGCAGCGTAACAGGGGGCAACACTGAAGCTTTCTTT.

The V call is TRBV21-1, the J call TRBJ2-7; the D call TRBD1 from the table was never checked on the DNA. TRBV21-1 is assigned pseudogene status. This CDR3 spans 14 amino acids. CDR3: CASSPGGRSYEQYF. CDR3 in DNA: TGTGCCAGCAGCCCAGGGGGCCGGTCCTACGAGCAGTACTTC.

The V gene is TRBV4-3, the J gene TRBJ2-5; the D is unclear. The CDR3 sequence is 13 residues long. Trimming removed 1 base at V and 4 bases at J, with 7 bases between. Germline V gives CDR1 LGHNA, CDR2 YSLEER. DNA of the CDR3: TGCGCCAGCAGCCAAGCCCTGTTAGAGACCCAGTACTTC. Translating it yields CASSQALLETQYF.

Details on this clone: This specimen includes other DNA sequences encoding the same CDR3. The chain recombines TRBV20-1 with TRBJ2-5; D is perhaps TRBD1 (5 bases). Germline assignment: CDR1 DFQATT and CDR2 SNEGSKA (reference sequence). The CDR3 extends over 11 amino acids. Trimming shortened V by 5 bases and J by 5 bases, and 9 bases separated the two germline ends. CDR3 sequence reads: CSAQTEETQYF. In DNA, the CDR3 is TGCAGTGCTCAGACAGAGGAGACCCAGTACTTC.

This clone was picked up a small number of times. The CDR3 spells CAISETGNTGELFF. As DNA, the CDR3 is TGTGCCATCAGTGAGACAGGGAACACCGGGGAGCTGTTTTTT. The V and J genes are TRBV10-3 and TRBJ2-2; perhaps TRBD1 as D (5 bases). Trimming took off 2 bases at V and 1 base at J, with 5 bases between the two ends. CDR1 ENHRY and CDR2 SYGVKD come from the germline V gene. There are 14 residues in the CDR3.

V gene TRBV4-2 combines with J gene TRBJ1-5; D call uncertain. Germline lookup yields CDR1 LGHNA and CDR2 YNFKEQ. The CDR3 runs to 14 residues. V was pared by 0 bases and J by 0 bases, with 3 bases between. CDR3: CASSQDRSNQPQHF. CDR3 bases: TGTGCCAGCAGCCAAGACCGTAGCAATCAGCCCCAGCATTTT.

The chain joins TRBV2 to TRBJ1-2, with 7 positions matching TRBD1. The CDR3 has 15 residues. Losses at the gene ends were 6 bases for V and 4 bases for J; bases not matched to a gene: 11. Germline V CDR1 and CDR2: SNHLY, FYNNEI. The DNA of the CDR3 is TGTGCCAGCAGCGACGGAGGGGGCAGAACCTATGGCTACACCTTC. Translating gives CASSDGGGRTYGYTF.

This chain connects TRBV11-3 to TRBJ2-1; 10 nucleotides match TRBD1. The germline CDR1 and CDR2 sequences are SGHNT and YENEEA. The CDR3 consists of 15 residues. Trimming cost V 4 bases and J 7 bases; bases outside gene matches: 7. The CDR3 region has the DNA TGTGCCAGCAGCTCTCCCGACAGGGGGCTAAATGAGCAGTTCTTC. Its translation is CASSSPDRGLNEQFF. Full variable domain (rest looked up from reference TRBV11-3 and TRBJ2-1): EAGVVQSPRYKIIEKKQPVAFWCNPISGHNTLYWYLQNLGQGPELLIRYENEEAVDDSQLPKDRFSAERLKGVDSTLKIQPAELGDSAVYLCASSSPDRGLNEQFFGPGTRLTVL.

This clone was seen only a few times. The chain combines TRBV2 with TRBJ1-2; TRBD1 is a possible D gene (6 bases). The germline V gene has CDR1 SNHLY and CDR2 FYNNEI. V lost 7 bases to trimming and J lost 0 bases, with 9 bases between them. The CDR3 length is 13 residues. CDR3 residues: CASKRDTNYGYTF. The CDR3 bases are TGTGCCAGCAAACGGGACACTAACTATGGCTACACCTTC.

In nucleotides, the CDR3 is TGTGCCAGCAGTAGGGGGGGGACTAATGAAAAACTGTTTTTT. This gives the protein CASSRGGTNEKLFF. This chain links TRBV6-5 with TRBJ1-4; a possible D gene is TRBD1 (6 bases). The V gene lost 5 bases and the J gene lost 2 bases, with 9 bases spanning the gap. Germline lookup yields CDR1 MNHEY and CDR2 SVGAGI. This CDR3 has 14 amino acids.

V is TRBV2 and J is TRBJ2-1; unclear D gene. This CDR3 has 13 amino acids. The germline CDR1 and CDR2 sequences are SNHLY and FYNNEI. V was cut by 3 bases and J by 5 bases, with 8 bases left in between. The CDR3 sequence: CASSESVHNEQFF. CDR3 nucleotide sequence: TGTGCCAGCAGTGAGTCCGTTCACAATGAGCAGTTCTTC.

The gene calls are TRBV4-3 and TRBJ1-5; weak D call: TRBD1 (5 bases). Per germline, CDR1 LGHNA and CDR2 YSLEER. Trimming took 3 bases from V and 6 from J, leaving 15 bases between them. The CDR3 totals 15 residues. For the CDR3, the DNA is TGCGCCAGCAGCCAGGGTACCTACGGGGGTCAGCCCCAGCATTTT. The encoded protein is CASSQGTYGGQPQHF.